This T cell receptor beta chain was identified in a study of tumor-infiltrating lymphocytes in primary liver carcinoma. Study-level points and caveats: Tumor-adjacent and tumor-blood pairs showed less overlap than tumor region pairs.

Production of TCR beta cDNA used approximately 0.45 ug total RNA together with a constant-region primer. Three nested multiplex PCR rounds of slightly modified ARM-PCR generated TCR beta libraries. Rounds one and two of PCR, each of roughly 10 cycles, were primed with TRBV1-TRBV30 forward primers and a C-beta reverse primer. Using its own MiXCR run on the multiplex PCR reads, TCRdb lists one record per CDR3 protein. The sample records approximately 73,000 distinct CDR3 sequences, about 72% being singletons. Unsorted bulk tissue of about 20-32 mg yielded co-extracted RNA and DNA. These patients lived with chronic HBV infection and had never been treated. All of the tumor samples contained over 75% viable tumor cells. The germline V gene encodes CDR1 SGHAT and CDR2 FQDESV (reference sequence). The CDR3 has 15 amino acids. A few counts support this clonotype. Its target is unknown. Sequence at one end of the junction differs from germline and may be a read error.

The source material was liver tumor tissue from sampling region 4. Indicated subset: tumor region T4, right-lateral pole. The receptor was derived from a middle-aged man with primary liver carcinoma and hepatitis B virus infection. This chain connects TRBV11-1 to TRBJ2-3; no reliable D call. CDR3 nucleotide sequence: TGTGTCAGCAACTTAGGAAGTGGGCGCGTGGATACGCAGTATTTT. Its translation is CVSNLGSGRVDTQYF.